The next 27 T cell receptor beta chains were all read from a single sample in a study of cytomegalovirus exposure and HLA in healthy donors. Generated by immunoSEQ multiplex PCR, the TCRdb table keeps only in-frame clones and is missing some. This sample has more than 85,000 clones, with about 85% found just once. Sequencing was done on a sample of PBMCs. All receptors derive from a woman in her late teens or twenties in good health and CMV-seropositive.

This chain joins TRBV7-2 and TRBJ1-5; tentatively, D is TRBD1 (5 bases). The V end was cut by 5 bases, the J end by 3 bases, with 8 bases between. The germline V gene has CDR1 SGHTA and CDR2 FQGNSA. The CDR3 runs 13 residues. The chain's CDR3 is CASSRGNNQPQHF. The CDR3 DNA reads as TGTGCCAGCAGCCGGGGGAACAATCAGCCCCAGCATTTT. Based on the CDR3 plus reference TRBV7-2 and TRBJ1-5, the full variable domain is GAGVSQSPSNKVTEKGKDVELRCDPISGHTALYWYRQSLGQGLEFLIYFQGNSAPDKSGLPSDRFSAERTGGSVSTLTIQRTQQEDSAVYLCASSRGNNQPQHFGDGTRLSIL.

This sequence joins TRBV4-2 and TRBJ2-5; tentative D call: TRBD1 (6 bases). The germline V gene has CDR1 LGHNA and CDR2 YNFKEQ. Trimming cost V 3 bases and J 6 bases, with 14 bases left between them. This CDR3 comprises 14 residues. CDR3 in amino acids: CASSQEKTGQTQYF. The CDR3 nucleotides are TGTGCCAGCAGCCAGGAGAAGACAGGCCAGACCCAGTACTTC.

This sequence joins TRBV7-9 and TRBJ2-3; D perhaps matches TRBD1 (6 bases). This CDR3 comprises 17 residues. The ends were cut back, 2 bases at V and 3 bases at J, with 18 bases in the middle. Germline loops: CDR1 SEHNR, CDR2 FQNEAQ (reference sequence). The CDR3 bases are TGTGCCAGCAGCTTATCTACACAAGGGGGTCGGACAGATACGCAGTATTTT. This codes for CASSLSTQGGRTDTQYF.

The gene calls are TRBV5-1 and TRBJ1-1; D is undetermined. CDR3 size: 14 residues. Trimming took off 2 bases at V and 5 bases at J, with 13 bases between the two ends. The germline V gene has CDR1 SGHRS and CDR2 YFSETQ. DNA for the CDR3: TGCGCCAGCAGCTTAACACCCCCAGCGACTGAAGCTTTCTTT. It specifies CASSLTPPATEAFF.

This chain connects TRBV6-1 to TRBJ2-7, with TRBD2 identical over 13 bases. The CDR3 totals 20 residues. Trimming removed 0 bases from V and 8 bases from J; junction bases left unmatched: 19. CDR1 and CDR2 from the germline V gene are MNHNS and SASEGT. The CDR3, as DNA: TGTGCCAGCAGTGAAGCCTCCACTAGCGGGGGGGCCGCTCAGACACCGAAGCAGTACTTC. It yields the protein CASSEASTSGGAAQTPKQYF.

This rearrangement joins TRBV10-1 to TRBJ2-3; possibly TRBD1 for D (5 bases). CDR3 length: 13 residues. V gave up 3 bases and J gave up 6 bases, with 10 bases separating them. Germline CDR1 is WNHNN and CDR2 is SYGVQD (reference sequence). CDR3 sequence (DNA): TGCGCCAGCAGTGAACCAGGGAAGGATACGCAGTATTTT. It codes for CASSEPGKDTQYF.

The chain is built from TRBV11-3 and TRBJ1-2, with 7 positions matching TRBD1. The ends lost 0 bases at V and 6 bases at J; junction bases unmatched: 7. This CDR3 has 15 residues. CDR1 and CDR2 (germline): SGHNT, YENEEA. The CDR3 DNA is TGTGCCAGCAGCTTAGATTCCAGGGGGGTAAATGGCTACACCTTC. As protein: CASSLDSRGVNGYTF.

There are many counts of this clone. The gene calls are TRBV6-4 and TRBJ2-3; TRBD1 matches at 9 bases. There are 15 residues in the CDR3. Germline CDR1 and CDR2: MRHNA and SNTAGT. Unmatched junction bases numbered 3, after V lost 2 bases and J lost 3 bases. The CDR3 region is CASSDGGQGTDTQYF. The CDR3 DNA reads TGTGCCAGCAGTGACGGGGGACAGGGAACAGATACGCAGTATTTT.

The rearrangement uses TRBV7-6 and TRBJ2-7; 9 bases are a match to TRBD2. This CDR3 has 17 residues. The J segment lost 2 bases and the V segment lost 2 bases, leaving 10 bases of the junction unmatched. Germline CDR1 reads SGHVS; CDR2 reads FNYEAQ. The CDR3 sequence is CASSLQSRGGRAYEQYF. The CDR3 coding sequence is TGTGCCAGCAGCTTACAATCACGCGGCGGGAGGGCCTACGAGCAGTACTTC.

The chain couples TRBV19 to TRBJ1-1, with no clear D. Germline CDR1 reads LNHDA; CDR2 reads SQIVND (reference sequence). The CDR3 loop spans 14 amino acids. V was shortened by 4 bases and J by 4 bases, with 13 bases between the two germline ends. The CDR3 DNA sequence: TGTGCCAGTAGTAGCCGGGAGGTACGCACTGAAGCTTTCTTT. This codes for CASSSREVRTEAFF.

The CDR3 DNA sequence: TGTGCCAGCAGCTTAGATCGGGGGAGCACAGATACGCAGTATTTT. Its translation is CASSLDRGSTDTQYF. The chain carries TRBV11-2 and TRBJ2-3, with a weak D call TRBD2 (6 bases). In germline, CDR1 is SGHAT, CDR2 FQNNGV. This CDR3 spans 15 amino acids. V was clipped by 0 bases and J by 0 bases, with 7 bases between them.

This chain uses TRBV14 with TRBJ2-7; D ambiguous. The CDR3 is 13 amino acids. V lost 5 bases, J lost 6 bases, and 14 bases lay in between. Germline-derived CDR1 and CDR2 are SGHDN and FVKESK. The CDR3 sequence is CASSLVPVGEQYF. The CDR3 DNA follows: TGTGCCAGCAGCTTGGTGCCGGTCGGCGAGCAGTACTTC. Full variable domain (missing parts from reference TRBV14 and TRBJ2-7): EAGVTQFPSHSVIEKGQTVTLRCDPISGHDNLYWYRRVMGKEIKFLLHFVKESKQDESGMPNNRFLAERTGGTYSTLKVQPAELEDSGVYFCASSLVPVGEQYFGPGTRLTVT.

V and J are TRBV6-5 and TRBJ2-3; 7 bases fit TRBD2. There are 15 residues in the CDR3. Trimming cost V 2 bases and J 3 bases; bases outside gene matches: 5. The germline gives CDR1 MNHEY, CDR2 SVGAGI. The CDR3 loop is CASSYRGEGTDTQYF. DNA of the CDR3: TGTGCCAGCAGTTACAGAGGGGAGGGTACAGATACGCAGTATTTT.

CDR3 DNA sequence: TGTGCCAGCAGCTTAAGGCGGGGACAGGCAGACGAGCAGTACTTC. As protein: CASSLRRGQADEQYF. The chain has TRBV11-3 and TRBJ2-7; 8 positions match TRBD1. The V and J ends lost 2 bases and 5 bases, in that order; junction bases with no gene match: 8. Germline V CDR1 and CDR2: SGHNT, YENEEA. The CDR3 sequence is 15 residues long. Full variable domain (remainder filled in from reference TRBV11-3 and TRBJ2-7): EAGVVQSPRYKIIEKKQPVAFWCNPISGHNTLYWYLQNLGQGPELLIRYENEEAVDDSQLPKDRFSAERLKGVDSTLKIQPAELGDSAVYLCASSLRRGQADEQYFGPGTRLTVT.

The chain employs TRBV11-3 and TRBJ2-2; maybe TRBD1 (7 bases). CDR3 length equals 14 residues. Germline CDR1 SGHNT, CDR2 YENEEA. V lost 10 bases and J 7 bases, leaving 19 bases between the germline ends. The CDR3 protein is CAISGGSHGGELFF. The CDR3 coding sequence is TGTGCCATCTCAGGGGGGTCCCATGGCGGGGAGCTGTTTTTT.

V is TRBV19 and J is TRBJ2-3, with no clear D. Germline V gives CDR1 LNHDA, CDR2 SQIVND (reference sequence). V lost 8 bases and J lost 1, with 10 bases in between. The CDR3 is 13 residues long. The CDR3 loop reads CASSKGGTDTQYF. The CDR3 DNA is TGTGCCAGTTCCAAAGGAGGCACAGATACGCAGTATTTT.

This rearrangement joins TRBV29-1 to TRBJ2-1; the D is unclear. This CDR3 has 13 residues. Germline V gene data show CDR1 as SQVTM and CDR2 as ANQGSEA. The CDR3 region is CSGYSGLFDEQFF. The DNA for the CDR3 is TGCAGTGGGTATAGTGGGCTATTCGATGAGCAGTTCTTC.

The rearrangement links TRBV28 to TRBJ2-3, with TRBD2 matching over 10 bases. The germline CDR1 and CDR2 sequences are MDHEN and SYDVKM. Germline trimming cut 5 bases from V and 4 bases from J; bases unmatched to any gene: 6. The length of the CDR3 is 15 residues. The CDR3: CASSLLAGEADTQYF. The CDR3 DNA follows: TGTGCCAGCAGTCTCCTAGCGGGAGAGGCAGATACGCAGTATTTT.

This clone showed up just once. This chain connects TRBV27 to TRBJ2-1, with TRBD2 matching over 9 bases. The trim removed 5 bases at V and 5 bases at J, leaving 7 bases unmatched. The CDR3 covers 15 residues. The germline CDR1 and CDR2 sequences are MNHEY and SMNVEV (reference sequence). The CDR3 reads CASSVGLAGHNEQFF. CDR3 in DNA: TGTGCCAGCAGTGTCGGGCTAGCGGGGCACAATGAGCAGTTCTTC.

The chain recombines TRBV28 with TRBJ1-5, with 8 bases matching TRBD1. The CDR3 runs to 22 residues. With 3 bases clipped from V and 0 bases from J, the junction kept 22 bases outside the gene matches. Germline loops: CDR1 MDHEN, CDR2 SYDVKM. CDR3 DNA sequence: TGTGCCAGCAGTTTTTGGTCGGGACAGGATAGGTTGGGTGGGAATAGCAATCAGCCCCAGCATTTT. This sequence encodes CASSFWSGQDRLGGNSNQPQHF.

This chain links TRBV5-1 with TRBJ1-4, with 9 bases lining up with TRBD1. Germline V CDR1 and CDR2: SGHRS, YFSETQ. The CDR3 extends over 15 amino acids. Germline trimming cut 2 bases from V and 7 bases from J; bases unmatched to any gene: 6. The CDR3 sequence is CASSLAGTGSEKLFF. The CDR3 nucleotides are TGCGCCAGCAGCTTAGCCGGGACAGGGAGTGAAAAACTGTTTTTT.

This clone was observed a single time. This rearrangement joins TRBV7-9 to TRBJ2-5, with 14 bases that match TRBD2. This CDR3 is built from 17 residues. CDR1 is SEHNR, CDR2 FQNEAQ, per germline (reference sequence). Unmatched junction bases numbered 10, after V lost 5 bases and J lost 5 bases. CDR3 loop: CASSPPTSGRGKETQYF. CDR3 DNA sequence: TGTGCCAGCAGCCCGCCGACTAGCGGGAGGGGAAAGGAGACCCAGTACTTC.

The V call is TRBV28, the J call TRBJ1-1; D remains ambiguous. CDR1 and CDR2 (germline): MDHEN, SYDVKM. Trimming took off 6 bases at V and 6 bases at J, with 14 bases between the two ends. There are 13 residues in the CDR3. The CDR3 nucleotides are TGTGCCAGCAGGCAAACAGAGTCGGCTGAAGCTTTCTTT. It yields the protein CASRQTESAEAFF.

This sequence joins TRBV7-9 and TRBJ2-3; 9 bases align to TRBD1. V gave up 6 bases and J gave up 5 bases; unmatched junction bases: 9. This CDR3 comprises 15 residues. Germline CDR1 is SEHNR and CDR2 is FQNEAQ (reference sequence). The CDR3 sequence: CASRSTGGRGDTQYF. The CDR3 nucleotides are TGTGCCAGCAGGTCTACAGGGGGCCGAGGAGATACGCAGTATTTT. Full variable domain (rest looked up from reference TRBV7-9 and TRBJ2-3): DTGVSQNPRHKITKRGQNVTFRCDPISEHNRLYWYRQTLGQGPEFLTYFQNEAQLEKSRLLSDRFSAERPKGSFSTLEIQRTEQGDSAMYLCASRSTGGRGDTQYFGPGTRLTVL.

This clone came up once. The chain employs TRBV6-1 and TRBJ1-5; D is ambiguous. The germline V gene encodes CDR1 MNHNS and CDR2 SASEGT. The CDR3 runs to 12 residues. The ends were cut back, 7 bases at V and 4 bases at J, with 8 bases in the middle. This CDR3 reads CASTLGNQPQHF. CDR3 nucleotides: TGTGCCAGCACCCTAGGTAATCAGCCCCAGCATTTT.

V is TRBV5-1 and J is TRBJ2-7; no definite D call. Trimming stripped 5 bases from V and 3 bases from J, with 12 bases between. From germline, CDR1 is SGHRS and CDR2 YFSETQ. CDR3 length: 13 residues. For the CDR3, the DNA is TGCGCCAGCAGATCTCGCGGAGACTACGAGCAGTACTTC. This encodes CASRSRGDYEQYF.

The CDR3 sequence: CASSRAAGTGNIQYF. For the CDR3, the DNA is TGTGCCAGCAGCCGAGCTGCTGGGACAGGAAACATTCAGTACTTC. V is TRBV11-3 and J is TRBJ2-4; 8 bases line up with TRBD1. CDR1 is SGHNT, CDR2 YENEEA, per germline. This CDR3 has 15 amino acids. V shed 5 bases, J shed 6 bases, and the junction held 9 bases outside the gene matches.